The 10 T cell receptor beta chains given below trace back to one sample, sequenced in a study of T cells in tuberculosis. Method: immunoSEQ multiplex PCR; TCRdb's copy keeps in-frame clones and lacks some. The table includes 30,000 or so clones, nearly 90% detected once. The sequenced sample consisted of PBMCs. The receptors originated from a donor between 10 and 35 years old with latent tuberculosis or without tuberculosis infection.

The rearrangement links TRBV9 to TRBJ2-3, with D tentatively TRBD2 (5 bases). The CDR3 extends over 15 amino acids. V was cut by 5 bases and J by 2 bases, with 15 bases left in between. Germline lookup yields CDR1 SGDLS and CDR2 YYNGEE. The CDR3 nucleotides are TGTGCCAGCAGTGGAGGACCCTACATCACAGATACGCAGTATTTT. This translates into CASSGGPYITDTQYF.

Here the CDR3 DNA reads TGCGCCAGCAGCCAAGAAGGGCACCAAGGGCTGGGGCCTAATGAAAAACTGTTTTTT. Amino acids: CASSQEGHQGLGPNEKLFF. The gene calls are TRBV4-3 and TRBJ1-4; D might be TRBD1 (5 bases). CDR1 and CDR2 from the germline V gene are LGHNA and YSLEER. The CDR3 runs 19 residues. Deletions cut 0 bases from V and 3 bases from J, with 20 bases between.

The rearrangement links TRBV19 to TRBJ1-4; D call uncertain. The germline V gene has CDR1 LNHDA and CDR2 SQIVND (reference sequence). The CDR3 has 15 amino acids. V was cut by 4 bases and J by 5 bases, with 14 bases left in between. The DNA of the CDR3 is TGTGCCAGTAGTACCCCGCTAGATGCAAATGAAAAACTGTTTTTT. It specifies CASSTPLDANEKLFF.

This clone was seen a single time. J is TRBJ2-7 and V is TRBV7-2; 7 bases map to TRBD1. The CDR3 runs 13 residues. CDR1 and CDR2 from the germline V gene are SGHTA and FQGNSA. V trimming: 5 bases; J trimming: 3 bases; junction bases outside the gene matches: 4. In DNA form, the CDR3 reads TGTGCCAGCAGCCCGGGACAGCTCTACGAGCAGTACTTC. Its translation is CASSPGQLYEQYF.

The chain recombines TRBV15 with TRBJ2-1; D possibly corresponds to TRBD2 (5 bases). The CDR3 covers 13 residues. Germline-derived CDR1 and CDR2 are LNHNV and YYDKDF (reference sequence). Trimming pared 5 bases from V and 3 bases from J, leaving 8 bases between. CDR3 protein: CATSDGDYNEQFF. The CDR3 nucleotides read TGTGCCACCAGCGACGGGGACTACAATGAGCAGTTCTTC.

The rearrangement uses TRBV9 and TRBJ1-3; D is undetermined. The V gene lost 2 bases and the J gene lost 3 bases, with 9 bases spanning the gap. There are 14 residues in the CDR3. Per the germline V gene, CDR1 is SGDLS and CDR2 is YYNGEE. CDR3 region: CASSVSGDGNTIYF. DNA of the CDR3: TGTGCCAGCAGCGTCTCCGGGGATGGAAACACCATATATTTT. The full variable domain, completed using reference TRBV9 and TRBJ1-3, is DSGVTQTPKHLITATGQRVTLRCSPRSGDLSVYWYQQSLDQGLQFLIQYYNGEERAKGNILERFSAQQFPDLHSELNLSSLELGDSALYFCASSVSGDGNTIYFGEGSWLTVV.

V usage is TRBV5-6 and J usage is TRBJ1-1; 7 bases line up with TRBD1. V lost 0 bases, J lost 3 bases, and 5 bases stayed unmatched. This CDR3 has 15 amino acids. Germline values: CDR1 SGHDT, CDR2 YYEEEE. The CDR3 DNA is TGTGCCAGCAGCTTGGGGGACAGACGGGACACTGAAGCTTTCTTT. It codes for CASSLGDRRDTEAFF.

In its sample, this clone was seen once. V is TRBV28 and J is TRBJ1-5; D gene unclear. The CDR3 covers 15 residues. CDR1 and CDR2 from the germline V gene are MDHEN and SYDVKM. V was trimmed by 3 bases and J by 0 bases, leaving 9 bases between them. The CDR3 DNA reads TGTGCCAGCAGTTTCCCCGGGGTTAGCAATCAGCCCCAGCATTTT. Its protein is CASSFPGVSNQPQHF.

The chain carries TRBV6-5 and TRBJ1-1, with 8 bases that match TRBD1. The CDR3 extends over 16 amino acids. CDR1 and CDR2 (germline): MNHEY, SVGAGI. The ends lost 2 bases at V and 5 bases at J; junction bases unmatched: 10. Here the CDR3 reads CASSYKARGRGTEAFF. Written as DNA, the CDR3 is TGTGCCAGCAGTTACAAGGCCAGGGGGCGCGGGACTGAAGCTTTCTTT.

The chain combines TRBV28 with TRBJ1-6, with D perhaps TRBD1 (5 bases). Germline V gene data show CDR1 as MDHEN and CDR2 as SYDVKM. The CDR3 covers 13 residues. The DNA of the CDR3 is TGTGACCGGCCCAGGGTCTATAATTCACCCCTCCACTTT. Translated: CDRPRVYNSPLHF.